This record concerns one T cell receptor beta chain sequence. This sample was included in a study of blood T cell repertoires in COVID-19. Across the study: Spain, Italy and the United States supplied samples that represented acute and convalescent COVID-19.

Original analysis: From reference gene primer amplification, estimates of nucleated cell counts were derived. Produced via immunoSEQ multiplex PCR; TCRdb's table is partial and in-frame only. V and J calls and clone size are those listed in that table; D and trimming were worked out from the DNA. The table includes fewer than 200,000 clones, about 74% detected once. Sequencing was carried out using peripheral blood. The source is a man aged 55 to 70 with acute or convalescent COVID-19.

The CDR3 sequence: CASSALGQEGSSPLHF. DNA for the CDR3: TGTGCCAGCAGTGCACTTGGTCAGGAGGGCAGTTCACCCCTCCACTTT. The rearrangement links TRBV2 to TRBJ1-6; D is unclear. Germline CDR1 and CDR2: SNHLY and FYNNEI. Trimming left V 4 bases short and J 9 bases short, with 19 bases between. This CDR3 contains 16 residues.